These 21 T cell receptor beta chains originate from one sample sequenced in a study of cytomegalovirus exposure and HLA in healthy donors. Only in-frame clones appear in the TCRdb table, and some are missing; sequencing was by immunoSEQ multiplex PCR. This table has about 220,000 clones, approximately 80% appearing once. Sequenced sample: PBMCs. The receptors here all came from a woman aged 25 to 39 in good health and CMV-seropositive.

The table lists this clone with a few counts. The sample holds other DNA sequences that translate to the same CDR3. The CDR3: CASSYGGANTEAFF. CDR3 bases: TGTGCCAGCAGTTACGGGGGGGCGAACACTGAAGCTTTCTTT. This rearrangement joins TRBV6-5 to TRBJ1-1; D is perhaps TRBD1 (6 bases). The germline V and J ends were trimmed by 2 bases and 1 base, with 8 bases remaining between them. The CDR3 sequence is 14 residues long. The germline V gene encodes CDR1 MNHEY and CDR2 SVGAGI.

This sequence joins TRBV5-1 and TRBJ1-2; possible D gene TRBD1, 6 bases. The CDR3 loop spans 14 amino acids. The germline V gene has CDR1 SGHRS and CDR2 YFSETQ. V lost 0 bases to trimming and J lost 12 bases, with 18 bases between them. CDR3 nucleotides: TGCGCCAGCAGCTTGGTACAGGGAGGGGTTTCCGACACCTTC. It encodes CASSLVQGGVSDTF.

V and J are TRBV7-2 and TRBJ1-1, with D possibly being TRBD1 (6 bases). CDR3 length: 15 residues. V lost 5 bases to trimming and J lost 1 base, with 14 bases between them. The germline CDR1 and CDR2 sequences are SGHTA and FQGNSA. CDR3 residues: CASSVLWGQNTEAFF. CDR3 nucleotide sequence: TGTGCCAGCAGCGTCCTTTGGGGACAGAACACTGAAGCTTTCTTT.

The CDR3 nucleotides are TGTGCCAGCAGCCAAGATTCTACTAGCGGGAGCTACGAGCAGTACTTC. Its protein is CASSQDSTSGSYEQYF. This chain joins TRBV4-2 and TRBJ2-7, with 11 bases aligning to TRBD2. CDR1 and CDR2 (germline): LGHNA, YNFKEQ. The CDR3 has 16 amino acids. J lost 3 bases, V lost 0 bases, and 4 bases had no gene match.

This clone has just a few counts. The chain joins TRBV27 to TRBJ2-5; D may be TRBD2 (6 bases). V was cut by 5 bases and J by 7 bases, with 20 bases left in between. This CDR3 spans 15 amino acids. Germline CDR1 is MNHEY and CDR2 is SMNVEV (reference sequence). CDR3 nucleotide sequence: TGTGCCAGCAGTGGGGAGGTTTTTAAGGGTCGGACCCAGTACTTC. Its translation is CASSGEVFKGRTQYF.

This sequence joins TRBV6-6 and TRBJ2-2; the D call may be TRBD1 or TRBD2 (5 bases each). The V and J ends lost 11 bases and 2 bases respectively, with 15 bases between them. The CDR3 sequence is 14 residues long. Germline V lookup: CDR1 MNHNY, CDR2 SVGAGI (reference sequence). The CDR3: CAGHGGSNTGELFF. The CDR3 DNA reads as TGTGCCGGACATGGGGGATCCAACACCGGGGAGCTGTTTTTT.

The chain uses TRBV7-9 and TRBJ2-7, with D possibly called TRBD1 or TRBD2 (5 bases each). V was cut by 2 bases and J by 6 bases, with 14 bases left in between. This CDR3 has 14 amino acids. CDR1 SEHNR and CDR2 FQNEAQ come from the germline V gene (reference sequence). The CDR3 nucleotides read TGTGCCAGCAGCTTAAATTTAATCGGGGCCGAGCAGTACTTC. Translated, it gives CASSLNLIGAEQYF.

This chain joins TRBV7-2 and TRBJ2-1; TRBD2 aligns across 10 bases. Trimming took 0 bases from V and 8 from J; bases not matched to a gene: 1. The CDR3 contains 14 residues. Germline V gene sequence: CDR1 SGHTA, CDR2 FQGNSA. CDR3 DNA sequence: TGTGCCAGCAGCTTAGCCCTAGCGGGAGATGAGCAGTTCTTC. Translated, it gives CASSLALAGDEQFF. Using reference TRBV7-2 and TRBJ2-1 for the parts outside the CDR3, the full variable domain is GAGVSQSPSNKVTEKGKDVELRCDPISGHTALYWYRQSLGQGLEFLIYFQGNSAPDKSGLPSDRFSAERTGGSVSTLTIQRTQQEDSAVYLCASSLALAGDEQFFGPGTRLTVL.

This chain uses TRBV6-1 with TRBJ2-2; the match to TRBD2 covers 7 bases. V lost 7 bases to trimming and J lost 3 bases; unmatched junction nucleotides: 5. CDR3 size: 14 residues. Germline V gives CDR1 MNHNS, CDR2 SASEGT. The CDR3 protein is CASMGGEDTGELFF. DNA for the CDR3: TGTGCCAGCATGGGAGGGGAGGACACCGGGGAGCTGTTTTTT.

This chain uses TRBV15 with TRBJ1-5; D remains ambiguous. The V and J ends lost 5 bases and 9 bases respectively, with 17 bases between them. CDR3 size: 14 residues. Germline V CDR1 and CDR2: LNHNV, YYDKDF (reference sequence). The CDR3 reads CATSSHRGRGPQHF. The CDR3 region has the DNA TGTGCCACCAGCTCCCACAGAGGCCGAGGGCCCCAGCATTTT.

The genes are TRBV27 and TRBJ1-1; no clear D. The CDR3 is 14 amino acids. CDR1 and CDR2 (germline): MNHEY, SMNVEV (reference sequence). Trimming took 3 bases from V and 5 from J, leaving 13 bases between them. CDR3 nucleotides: TGTGCCAGCAGTTTTGGCGGAAAACTAACTGAAGCTTTCTTT. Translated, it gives CASSFGGKLTEAFF.

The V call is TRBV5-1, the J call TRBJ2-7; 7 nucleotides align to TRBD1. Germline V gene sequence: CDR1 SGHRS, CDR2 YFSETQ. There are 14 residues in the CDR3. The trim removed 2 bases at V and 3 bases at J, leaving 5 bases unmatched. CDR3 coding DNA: TGCGCCAGCAGCTTCGGGACAGACCTCTACGAGCAGTACTTC. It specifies CASSFGTDLYEQYF.

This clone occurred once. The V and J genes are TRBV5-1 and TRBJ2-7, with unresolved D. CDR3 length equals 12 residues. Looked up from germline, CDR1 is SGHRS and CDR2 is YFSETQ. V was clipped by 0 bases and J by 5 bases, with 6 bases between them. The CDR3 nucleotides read TGCGCCAGCAGCTTGGAGCGAGACGAGCAGTACTTC. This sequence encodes CASSLERDEQYF. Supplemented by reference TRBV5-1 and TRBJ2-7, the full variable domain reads KAGVTQTPRYLIKTRGQQVTLSCSPISGHRSVSWYQQTPGQGLQFLFEYFSETQRNKGNFPGRFSGRQFSNSRSEMNVSTLELGDSALYLCASSLERDEQYFGPGTRLTVT.

The CDR3 loop reads CAWSAPTGIYGYTF. The CDR3 coding sequence is TGTGCCTGGAGTGCCCCGACAGGAATTTATGGCTACACCTTC. This chain joins TRBV30 and TRBJ1-2, with a tentative D call TRBD1 (6 bases). The ends were cut back, 1 base at V and 5 bases at J, with 14 bases in the middle. The germline gives CDR1 GTSNPN, CDR2 SVGIG (reference sequence). The CDR3 runs to 14 residues.

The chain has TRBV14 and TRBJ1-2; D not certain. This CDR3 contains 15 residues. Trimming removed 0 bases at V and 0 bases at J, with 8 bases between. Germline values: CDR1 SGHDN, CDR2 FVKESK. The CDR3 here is CASSQEYGSNYGYTF. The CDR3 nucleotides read TGTGCCAGCAGCCAAGAATACGGATCTAACTATGGCTACACCTTC.

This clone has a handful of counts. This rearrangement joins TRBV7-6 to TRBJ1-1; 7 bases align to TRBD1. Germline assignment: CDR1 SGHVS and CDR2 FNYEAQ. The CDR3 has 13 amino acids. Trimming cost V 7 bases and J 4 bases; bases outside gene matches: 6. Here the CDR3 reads CASTKGAVTEAFF. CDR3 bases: TGTGCCAGCACTAAGGGGGCGGTCACTGAAGCTTTCTTT.

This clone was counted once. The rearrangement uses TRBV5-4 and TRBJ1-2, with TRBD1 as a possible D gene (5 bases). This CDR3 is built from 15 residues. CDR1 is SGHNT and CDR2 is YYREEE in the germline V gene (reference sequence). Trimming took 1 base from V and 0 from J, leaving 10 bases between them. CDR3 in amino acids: CASSLLQGSNYGYTF. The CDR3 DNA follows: TGTGCCAGCAGCTTGTTGCAGGGCTCTAACTATGGCTACACCTTC. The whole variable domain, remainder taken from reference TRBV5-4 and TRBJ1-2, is ETGVTQSPTHLIKTRGQQVTLRCSSQSGHNTVSWYQQALGQGPQFIFQYYREEENGRGNFPPRFSGLQFPNYSSELNVNALELDDSALYLCASSLLQGSNYGYTFGSGTRLTVV.

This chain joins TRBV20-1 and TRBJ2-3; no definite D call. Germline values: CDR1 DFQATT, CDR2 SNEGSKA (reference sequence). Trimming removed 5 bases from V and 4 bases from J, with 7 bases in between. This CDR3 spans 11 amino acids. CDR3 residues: CSAFQADTQYF. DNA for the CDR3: TGCAGTGCTTTCCAGGCAGATACGCAGTATTTT.

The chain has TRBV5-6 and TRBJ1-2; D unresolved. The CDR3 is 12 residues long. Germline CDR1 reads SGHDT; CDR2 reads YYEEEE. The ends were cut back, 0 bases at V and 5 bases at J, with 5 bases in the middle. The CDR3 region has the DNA TGTGCCAGCAGCTTGGCTCTGTATGGCTACACCTTC. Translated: CASSLALYGYTF.

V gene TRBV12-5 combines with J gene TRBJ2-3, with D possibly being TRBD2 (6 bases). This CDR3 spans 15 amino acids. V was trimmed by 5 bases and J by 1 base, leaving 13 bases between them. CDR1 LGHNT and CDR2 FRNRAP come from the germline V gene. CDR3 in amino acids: CASGPGRRGTDTQYF. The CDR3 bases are TGTGCTAGTGGTCCAGGGCGGAGGGGCACAGATACGCAGTATTTT.

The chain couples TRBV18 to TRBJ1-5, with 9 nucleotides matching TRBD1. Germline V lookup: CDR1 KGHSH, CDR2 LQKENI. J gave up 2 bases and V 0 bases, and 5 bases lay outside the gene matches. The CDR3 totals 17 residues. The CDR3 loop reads CASSPPGTGIGNQPQHF. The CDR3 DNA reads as TGTGCCAGCTCACCACCTGGGACAGGGATAGGCAATCAGCCCCAGCATTTT. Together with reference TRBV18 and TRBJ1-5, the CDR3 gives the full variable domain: NAGVMQNPRHLVRRRGQEARLRCSPMKGHSHVYWYRQLPEEGLKFMVYLQKENIIDESGMPKERFSAEFPKEGPSILRIQQVVRGDSAAYFCASSPPGTGIGNQPQHFGDGTRLSIL.